This T cell receptor (beta chain) stems from a study of vaccination effects on CD4 cells after COVID-19. Study-wide context: Convalescent patient samples, from two individuals, date to 16 days and one week before vaccination. Overall study results and limits: Marked clonal contraction of infection- and vaccine-induced clones was seen late after vaccination.

Sequencing was preceded by expansion of antigen-specific CD4+ T cells with viral peptide pools in the ViraFEST assay. Isolation of CD4+ T cells took place after 10 days of culture. Sometime from March through December 2020, the person acquired a SARS-CoV-2 infection that PCR confirmed. On both days 3 and 7, half of the culture medium was replaced with IL-2 medium. Germline lookup yields CDR1 PRHDT and CDR2 FYEKMQ (reference sequence). The V end lost 5 bases, the J end lost 2 bases, and 9 bases lay between the germline ends. The CDR3 runs 13 residues. Sequencing used immunoSEQ multiplex PCR; TCRdb keeps in-frame clones, though not all of them. This table holds about 27,000 clones, 65% to 75% found once. This clone has a single count. Its target is not known.

The starting material was CD4+ T cells from PBMCs cultured with SARS-CoV-2 spike peptides, obtained before COVID-19 vaccination. The chain couples TRBV13 to TRBJ2-5; D perhaps matches TRBD1 (5 bases). The TCR was taken from a human donor who had a prior SARS-CoV-2 infection. CDR3 sequence: CASSPRVQETQYF. The DNA of the CDR3 is TGTGCCAGCAGCCCCAGGGTGCAAGAGACCCAGTACTTC.